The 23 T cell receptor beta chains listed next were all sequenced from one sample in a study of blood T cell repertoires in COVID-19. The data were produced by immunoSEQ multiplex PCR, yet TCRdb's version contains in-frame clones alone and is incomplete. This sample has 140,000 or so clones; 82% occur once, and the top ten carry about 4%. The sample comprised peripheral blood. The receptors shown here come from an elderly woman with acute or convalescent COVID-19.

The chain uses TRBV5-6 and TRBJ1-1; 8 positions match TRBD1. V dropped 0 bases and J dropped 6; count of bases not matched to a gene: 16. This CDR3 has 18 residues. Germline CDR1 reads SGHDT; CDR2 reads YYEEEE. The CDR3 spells CASSLAGQGWRRLSEAFF. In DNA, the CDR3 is TGTGCCAGCAGCTTGGCCGGACAGGGTTGGAGGAGGTTATCTGAAGCTTTCTTT.

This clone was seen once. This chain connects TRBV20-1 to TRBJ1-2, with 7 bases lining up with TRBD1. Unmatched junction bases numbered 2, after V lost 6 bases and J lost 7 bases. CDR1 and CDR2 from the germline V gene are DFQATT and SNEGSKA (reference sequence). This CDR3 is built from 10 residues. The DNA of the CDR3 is TGCAGTGCCGACAGGGTTGGCTACACCTTC. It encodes CSADRVGYTF.

CDR3 sequence reads: CASSARTGKGNIQYF. The CDR3 region has the DNA TGTGCCAGTAGTGCCCGGACAGGGAAGGGGAACATTCAGTACTTC. The gene calls are TRBV19 and TRBJ2-4; 8 bases are shared with TRBD1. The CDR3 is 15 amino acids. V lost 5 bases and J lost 7; bases outside the gene matches: 10. CDR1 is LNHDA, CDR2 SQIVND, per germline (reference sequence).

The CDR3: CASSLGTVYGYTF. DNA for the CDR3: TGTGCCAGCAGCTTAGGGACTGTATATGGCTACACCTTC. V and J are TRBV13 and TRBJ1-2; D not certain. The CDR3 is 13 amino acids. V lost 0 bases and J 5 bases, leaving 7 bases between the germline ends. Germline lookup yields CDR1 PRHDT and CDR2 FYEKMQ (reference sequence).

CDR3 protein: CALQGLGNQPQHF. The CDR3 DNA reads as TGTGCCCTACAGGGCTTGGGCAATCAGCCCCAGCATTTT. V usage is TRBV10-3 and J usage is TRBJ1-5, with D tentatively TRBD1 (6 bases). Germline lookup yields CDR1 ENHRY and CDR2 SYGVKD. V lost 11 bases and J lost 2, with 13 bases in between. There are 13 residues in the CDR3.

DNA for the CDR3: TGCGCCAGCAGCCAATCAAACAGGGCGAACACCGGGGAGCTGTTTTTT. Translated: CASSQSNRANTGELFF. V gene TRBV4-1 combines with J gene TRBJ2-2; tentatively, D is TRBD1 (6 bases). CDR1 is MGHRA and CDR2 is YSYEKL in the germline V gene. Between the trimmed V and J ends, which lost 2 bases and 0 bases, there was a span of 10 bases. The CDR3 length is 16 residues.

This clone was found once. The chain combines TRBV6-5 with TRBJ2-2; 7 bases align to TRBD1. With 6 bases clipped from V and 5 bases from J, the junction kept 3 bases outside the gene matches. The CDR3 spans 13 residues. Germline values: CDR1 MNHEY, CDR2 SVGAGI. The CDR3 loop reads CASSKTGTGELFF. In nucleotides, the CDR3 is TGTGCCAGCAGCAAGACAGGGACCGGGGAGCTGTTTTTT.

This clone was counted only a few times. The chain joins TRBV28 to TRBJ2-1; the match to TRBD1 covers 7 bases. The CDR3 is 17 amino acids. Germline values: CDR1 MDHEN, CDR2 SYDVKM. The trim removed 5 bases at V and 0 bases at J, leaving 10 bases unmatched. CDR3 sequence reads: CASSAILGQLSYNEQFF. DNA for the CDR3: TGTGCCAGCAGTGCCATCCTGGGACAGCTCTCCTACAATGAGCAGTTCTTC.

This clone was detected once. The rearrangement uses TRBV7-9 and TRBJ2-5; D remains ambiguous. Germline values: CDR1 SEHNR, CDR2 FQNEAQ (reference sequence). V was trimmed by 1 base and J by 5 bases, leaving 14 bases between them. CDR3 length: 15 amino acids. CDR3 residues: CASSLGLRVPETQYF. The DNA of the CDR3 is TGTGCCAGCAGCTTAGGGCTACGGGTACCGGAGACCCAGTACTTC.

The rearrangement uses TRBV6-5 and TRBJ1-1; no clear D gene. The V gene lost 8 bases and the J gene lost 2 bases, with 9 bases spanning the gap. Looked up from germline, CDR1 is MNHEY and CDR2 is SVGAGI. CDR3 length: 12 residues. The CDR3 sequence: CASAIVNTEAFF. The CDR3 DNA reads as TGTGCCAGCGCTATTGTAAACACTGAAGCTTTCTTT.

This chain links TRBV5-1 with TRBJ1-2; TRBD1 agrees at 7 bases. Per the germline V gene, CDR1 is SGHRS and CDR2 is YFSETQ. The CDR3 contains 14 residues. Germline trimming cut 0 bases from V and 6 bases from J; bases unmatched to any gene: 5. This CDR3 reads CASSLGGQFDGYTF. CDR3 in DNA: TGCGCCAGCAGCTTGGGGGGACAGTTCGATGGCTACACCTTC.

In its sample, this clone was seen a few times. CDR3 nucleotides: TGTGCCAGCAGCTTCGACAGCAGGACCATATATTTT. Protein product: CASSFDSRTIYF. The V gene is TRBV7-9, the J gene TRBJ1-3, with TRBD1 as a possible D gene (5 bases). This CDR3 is 12 amino acids long. Per germline, CDR1 SEHNR and CDR2 FQNEAQ (reference sequence). V shed 3 bases and J shed 10 bases, with 10 bases lying between them.

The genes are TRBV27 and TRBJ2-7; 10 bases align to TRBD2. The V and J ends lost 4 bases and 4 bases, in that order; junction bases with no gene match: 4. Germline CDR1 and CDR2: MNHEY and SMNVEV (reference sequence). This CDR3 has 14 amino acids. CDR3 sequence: CASSSGLAIYEQYF. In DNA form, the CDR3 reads TGTGCCAGCAGTTCGGGACTAGCGATATACGAGCAGTACTTC.

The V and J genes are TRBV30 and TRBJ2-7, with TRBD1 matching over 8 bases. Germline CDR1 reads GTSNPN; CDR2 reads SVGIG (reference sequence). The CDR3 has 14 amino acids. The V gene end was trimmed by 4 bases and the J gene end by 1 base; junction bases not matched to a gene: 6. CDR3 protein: CAWNGQGSSYEQYF. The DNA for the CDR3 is TGTGCCTGGAACGGACAGGGTTCTTCCTACGAGCAGTACTTC.

CDR3 residues: CASSQDHRGETQYF. The CDR3 DNA reads TGCGCCAGCAGCCAAGATCATCGGGGAGAGACCCAGTACTTC. V gene TRBV4-1 combines with J gene TRBJ2-5; D is possibly TRBD2 (5 bases). Trimming took off 0 bases at V and 4 bases at J, with 9 bases between the two ends. This CDR3 spans 14 amino acids. Per germline, CDR1 MGHRA and CDR2 YSYEKL.

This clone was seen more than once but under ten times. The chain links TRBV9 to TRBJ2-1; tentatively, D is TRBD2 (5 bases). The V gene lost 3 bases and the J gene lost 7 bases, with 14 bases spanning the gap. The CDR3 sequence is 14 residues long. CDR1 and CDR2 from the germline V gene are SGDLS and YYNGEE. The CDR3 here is CASSAGMNINEQFF. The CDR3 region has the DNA TGTGCCAGCAGCGCGGGAATGAATATAAATGAGCAGTTCTTC.

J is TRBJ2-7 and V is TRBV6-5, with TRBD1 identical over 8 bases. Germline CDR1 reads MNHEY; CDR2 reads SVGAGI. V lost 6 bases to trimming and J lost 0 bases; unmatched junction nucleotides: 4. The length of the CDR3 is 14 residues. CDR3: CASRRTGSSYEQYF. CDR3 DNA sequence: TGTGCCAGCAGAAGGACAGGGAGCTCCTACGAGCAGTACTTC.

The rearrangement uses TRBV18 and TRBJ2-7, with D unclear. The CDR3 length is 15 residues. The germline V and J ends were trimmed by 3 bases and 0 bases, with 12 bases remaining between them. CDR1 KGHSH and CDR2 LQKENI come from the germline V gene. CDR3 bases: TGTGCCAGCTCACCGCAGAGACTTAGCTCCTACGAGCAGTACTTC. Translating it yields CASSPQRLSSYEQYF.

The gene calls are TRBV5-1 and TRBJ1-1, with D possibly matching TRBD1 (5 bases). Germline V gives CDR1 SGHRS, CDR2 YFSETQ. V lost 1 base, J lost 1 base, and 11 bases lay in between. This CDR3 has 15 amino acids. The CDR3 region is CASSLRAGWNTEAFF. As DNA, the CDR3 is TGCGCCAGCAGCTTGCGTGCAGGGTGGAACACTGAAGCTTTCTTT.

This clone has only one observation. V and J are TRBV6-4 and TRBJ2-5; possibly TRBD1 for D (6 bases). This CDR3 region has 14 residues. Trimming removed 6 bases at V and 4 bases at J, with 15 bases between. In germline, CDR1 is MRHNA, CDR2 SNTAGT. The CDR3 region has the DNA TGTGCCAGCAGCTACGGACAGCGAGGAGAGACCCAGTACTTC. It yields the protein CASSYGQRGETQYF.

The CDR3 DNA is TGTGCCAGCAGGCCTACGCGGGACAATGAGCAGTTCTTC. Residues: CASRPTRDNEQFF. The chain employs TRBV28 and TRBJ2-1; tentative D call: TRBD2 (5 bases). The length of the CDR3 is 13 residues. Trimming took off 6 bases at V and 5 bases at J, with 11 bases between the two ends. Per the germline V gene, CDR1 is MDHEN and CDR2 is SYDVKM.

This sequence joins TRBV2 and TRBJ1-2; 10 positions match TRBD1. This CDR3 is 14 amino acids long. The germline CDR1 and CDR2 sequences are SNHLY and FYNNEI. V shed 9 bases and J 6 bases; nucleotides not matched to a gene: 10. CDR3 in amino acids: CAREIDRGLNGYTF. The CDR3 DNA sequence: TGTGCCAGAGAGATCGACAGGGGGCTGAATGGCTACACCTTC.

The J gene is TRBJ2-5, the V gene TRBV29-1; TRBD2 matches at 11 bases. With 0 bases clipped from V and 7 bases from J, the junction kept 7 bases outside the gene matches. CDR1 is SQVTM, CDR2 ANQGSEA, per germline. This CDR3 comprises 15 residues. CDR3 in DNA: TGCAGCGTTGAAGAGGCTAGCGGGGGGCTTGGGACCCAGTACTTC. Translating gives CSVEEASGGLGTQYF. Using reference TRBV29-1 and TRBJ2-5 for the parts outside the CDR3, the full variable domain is SAVISQKPSRDICQRGTSLTIQCQVDSQVTMMFWYRQQPGQSLTLIATANQGSEATYESGFVIDKFPISRPNLTFSTLTVSNMSPEDSSIYLCSVEEASGGLGTQYFGPGTRLLVL.